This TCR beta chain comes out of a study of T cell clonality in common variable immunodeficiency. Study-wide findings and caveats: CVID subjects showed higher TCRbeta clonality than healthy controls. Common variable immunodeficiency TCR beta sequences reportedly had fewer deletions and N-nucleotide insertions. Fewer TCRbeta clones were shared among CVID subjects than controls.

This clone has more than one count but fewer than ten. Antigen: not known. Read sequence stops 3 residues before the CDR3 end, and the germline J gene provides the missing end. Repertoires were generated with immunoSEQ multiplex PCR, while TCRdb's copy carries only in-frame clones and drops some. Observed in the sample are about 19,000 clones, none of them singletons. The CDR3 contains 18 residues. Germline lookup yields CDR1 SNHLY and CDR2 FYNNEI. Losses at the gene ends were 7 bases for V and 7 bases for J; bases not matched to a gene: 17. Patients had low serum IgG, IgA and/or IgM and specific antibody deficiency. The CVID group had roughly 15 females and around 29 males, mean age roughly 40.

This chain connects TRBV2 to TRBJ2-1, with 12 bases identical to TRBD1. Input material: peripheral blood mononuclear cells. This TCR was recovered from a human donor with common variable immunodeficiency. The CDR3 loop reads CASTPLLTGTGGLNEQFF. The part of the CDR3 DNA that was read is TGTGCCAGCACACCCCTCCTTACCGGGACAGGGGGCTTGAATGAG.